Presented here are 23 T cell receptor beta chains from one specimen sequenced in a study of regulatory T cells in long-lasting Graves disease. The time point: newly diagnosed GD, antithyroid drugs for less than 3 months. There was RNA extracted from PBMCs, and the TCR library was made from it. Building the TCR beta libraries relied on iRepertoire HTBI primers, and CDR3 regions underwent Arm-PCR. Via MiXCR, TCRdb re-called the multiplex PCR reads, giving one row per CDR3 protein. The sample has about 320,000 distinct CDR3 sequences, over 15% seen once. The specimen was peripheral blood mononuclear cells (PBMCs), collected at new diagnosis, from a patient treated with antithyroid drugs. The source is a female donor with Graves disease.

At least ten counts were recorded for this clonotype. The chain joins TRBV15 to TRBJ2-2; 7 bases align to TRBD2. This CDR3 has 19 amino acids. Germline V lookup: CDR1 LNHNV, CDR2 YYDKDF (reference sequence). With V trimmed by 0 bases and J by 4 bases, 14 bases remained unmatched. The CDR3 region is CATSRDLLWASGTTGELFF. CDR3 in DNA: TGTGCCACCAGCAGAGATCTTCTATGGGCTAGCGGAACCACCGGGGAGCTGTTTTTT.

There are many counts of this clonotype. The gene calls are TRBV2 and TRBJ1-3; D is undetermined. Trimming took 4 bases from V and 2 from J, leaving 15 bases between them. This CDR3 is built from 16 residues. CDR1 and CDR2 from the germline V gene are SNHLY and FYNNEI. The CDR3 reads CASSAPPGSTGNTIYF. CDR3 DNA sequence: TGTGCCAGCAGTGCCCCACCGGGCTCCACTGGAAACACCATATATTTT.

This clonotype was counted a few times. The CDR3 DNA follows: TGTGCCAGTAACCCACAGGGGGCGGGAGAGACCCAGTACTTC. Protein: CASNPQGAGETQYF. V gene TRBV19 combines with J gene TRBJ2-5, with TRBD1 matching over 9 bases. The CDR3 consists of 14 residues. V lost 7 bases, J lost 4 bases, and 7 bases stayed unmatched. CDR1 and CDR2 from the germline V gene are LNHDA and SQIVND (reference sequence).

At least ten counts were recorded for this clonotype. This chain uses TRBV28 with TRBJ2-1; no reliable D call. V was cut by 6 bases and J by 0 bases, with 15 bases left in between. This CDR3 is 16 amino acids long. Germline CDR1 reads MDHEN; CDR2 reads SYDVKM. CDR3 loop: CASSPSARSSYNEQFF. The CDR3 DNA reads as TGTGCCAGCAGCCCCTCGGCGAGAAGCTCCTACAATGAGCAGTTCTTC. Based on the CDR3 plus reference TRBV28 and TRBJ2-1, the full variable domain is DVKVTQSSRYLVKRTGEKVFLECVQDMDHENMFWYRQDPGLGLRLIYFSYDVKMKEKGDIPEGYSVSREKKERFSLILESASTNQTSMYLCASSPSARSSYNEQFFGPGTRLTVL.

In its sample, this clonotype was seen many times. This chain uses TRBV28 with TRBJ1-1; the D gene is possibly TRBD1 (5 bases). The V end was cut by 2 bases, the J end by 4 bases, with 8 bases between. There are 13 residues in the CDR3. Germline V lookup: CDR1 MDHEN, CDR2 SYDVKM. The CDR3 loop reads CASSLPRVTEAFF. The CDR3 region has the DNA TGTGCCAGCAGTTTACCCAGGGTCACTGAAGCTTTCTTT.

This clonotype was seen at least ten times. J is TRBJ2-2 and V is TRBV7-9; maybe TRBD2 (5 bases). Germline CDR1 SEHNR, CDR2 FQNEAQ (reference sequence). The CDR3 length is 15 residues. Trimming cost V 2 bases and J 1 base, with 8 bases left between them. The CDR3 DNA is TGTGCCAGCAGCTTATCTCGGGGGAACACCGGGGAGCTGTTTTTT. Residues: CASSLSRGNTGELFF.

This clonotype was counted at least ten times. This chain connects TRBV11-3 to TRBJ2-2; 7 nucleotides line up with TRBD1. J lost 1 base, V lost 0 bases, and 5 bases had no gene match. There are 17 residues in the CDR3. Germline loops: CDR1 SGHNT, CDR2 YENEEA. The CDR3 DNA reads as TGTGCCAGCAGCTTAGAGGATGGGACAGTGAACACCGGGGAGCTGTTTTTT. Its protein product is CASSLEDGTVNTGELFF.

This clonotype has more than one count but fewer than ten. The chain is built from TRBV11-2 and TRBJ2-1, with no clear D. The CDR3 has 12 residues. V lost 1 base and J 11 bases, leaving 9 bases between the germline ends. Per germline, CDR1 SGHAT and CDR2 FQNNGV. The CDR3 reads CASSLGAGQQFF. DNA for the CDR3: TGTGCCAGCAGCTTAGGAGCTGGCCAGCAGTTCTTC.

This clonotype was picked up many times. The V call is TRBV6-5, the J call TRBJ1-6; 10 bases are a match to TRBD1. The germline V gene has CDR1 MNHEY and CDR2 SVGAGI. This CDR3 is built from 16 residues. V gave up 0 bases and J gave up 9 bases; unmatched junction bases: 5. The CDR3 nucleotides are TGTGCCAGCAGTTACTCGCGACAGGGGGCAGTTTCACCCCTCCACTTT. Encoded protein: CASSYSRQGAVSPLHF.

The rearrangement uses TRBV7-8 and TRBJ2-2; 7 bases map to TRBD2. V dropped 1 base and J dropped 6; count of bases not matched to a gene: 5. There are 15 residues in the CDR3. In germline, CDR1 is SGHVS, CDR2 FQNEAQ. CDR3 bases: TGTGCCAGCAGCTTAGGGGGACTATACCCCGGGGAGCTGTTTTTT. This encodes CASSLGGLYPGELFF.

This clonotype was seen many times. J is TRBJ1-5 and V is TRBV19; 7 bases map to TRBD1. Per the germline V gene, CDR1 is LNHDA and CDR2 is SQIVND (reference sequence). V shed 4 bases and J 3 bases; nucleotides not matched to a gene: 6. The CDR3 totals 15 residues. CDR3 sequence (DNA): TGTGCCAGTAGTAACGGACAGGCTGCCAATCAGCCCCAGCATTTT. Amino acid sequence: CASSNGQAANQPQHF. The complete variable domain, with remaining parts taken from reference TRBV19 and TRBJ1-5, reads DGGITQSPKYLFRKEGQNVTLSCEQNLNHDAMYWYRQDPGQGLRLIYYSQIVNDFQKGDIAEGYSVSREKKESFPLTVTSAQKNPTAFYLCASSNGQAANQPQHFGDGTRLSIL.

This clonotype has a count of ten or more. J is TRBJ2-1 and V is TRBV27; D gene unclear. Trimming pared 6 bases from V and 6 bases from J, leaving 15 bases between. This CDR3 spans 14 amino acids. The germline CDR1 and CDR2 sequences are MNHEY and SMNVEV (reference sequence). The CDR3 region is CASRPPRRVNEQFF. The CDR3 DNA reads as TGTGCCAGCAGACCCCCCCGAAGGGTCAATGAGCAGTTCTTC.

Many counts were recorded for this clonotype. The chain is built from TRBV30 and TRBJ1-1, with 8 nucleotides matching TRBD1. V gave up 7 bases and J gave up 3 bases; unmatched junction bases: 7. The germline V gene has CDR1 GTSNPN and CDR2 SVGIG (reference sequence). The CDR3 extends over 13 amino acids. This CDR3 is CASKDRVDTEAFF. CDR3 DNA sequence: TGTGCCTCTAAGGACAGGGTGGACACTGAAGCTTTCTTT.

The chain combines TRBV2 with TRBJ1-6; D might be TRBD1 (6 bases). The CDR3 runs 15 residues. V was clipped by 4 bases and J by 7 bases, with 14 bases between them. Germline V gene data show CDR1 as SNHLY and CDR2 as FYNNEI. The DNA for the CDR3 is TGTGCCAGCAGTGTCGCAGGGGTTGGCAATTCACCCCTCCACTTT. Translation: CASSVAGVGNSPLHF. Together with reference TRBV2 and TRBJ1-6, the CDR3 gives the full variable domain: EPEVTQTPSHQVTQMGQEVILRCVPISNHLYFYWYRQILGQKVEFLVSFYNNEISEKSEIFDDQFSVERPDGSNFTLKIRSTKLEDSAMYFCASSVAGVGNSPLHFGNGTRLTVT.

The chain recombines TRBV7-9 with TRBJ1-1, with TRBD1 as a possible D gene (5 bases). The germline gives CDR1 SEHNR, CDR2 FQNEAQ (reference sequence). Trimming left V 5 bases short and J 12 bases short, with 16 bases between. The CDR3 extends over 12 amino acids. The CDR3 DNA reads TGTGCCAGCAGCCCCTCCGGGGACGAACCTTTCTTT. Its translation: CASSPSGDEPFF.

Ten or more counts support this clonotype. The V call is TRBV27, the J call TRBJ2-1; 8 bases map to TRBD2. CDR3 length equals 15 residues. The germline gives CDR1 MNHEY, CDR2 SMNVEV (reference sequence). The J segment lost 5 bases and the V segment lost 7 bases, leaving 10 bases of the junction unmatched. DNA of the CDR3: TGTGCCAGCACGAAACGGAGAGCGGGAGACAATGAGCAGTTCTTC. Translation gives CASTKRRAGDNEQFF.

This clonotype was counted many times. This chain links TRBV29-1 with TRBJ2-2; TRBD1 or TRBD2 may be the D gene (6 bases each). The CDR3 totals 15 residues. Germline V lookup: CDR1 SQVTM, CDR2 ANQGSEA. Between the trimmed V and J ends, which lost 6 bases and 1 base, there was a span of 15 bases. This CDR3 is CSVGEGGWNTGELFF. The CDR3 DNA sequence: TGCAGCGTGGGGGAAGGGGGGTGGAACACCGGGGAGCTGTTTTTT.

This clonotype was detected a few times. This rearrangement joins TRBV9 to TRBJ1-1; D is perhaps TRBD1 (6 bases). The germline CDR1 and CDR2 sequences are SGDLS and YYNGEE. The CDR3 length is 13 residues. Trimming removed 3 bases at V and 7 bases at J, with 13 bases between. CDR3 nucleotide sequence: TGTGCCAGCAGCGAAGAGGGGGGACATGAAGCTTTCTTT. It is translated as CASSEEGGHEAFF.

This clonotype has at least ten counts. The genes are TRBV28 and TRBJ1-4; 10 nucleotides align to TRBD1. V lost 5 bases and J lost 7; bases outside the gene matches: 7. Per the germline V gene, CDR1 is MDHEN and CDR2 is SYDVKM. The CDR3 covers 15 residues. The CDR3, as DNA: TGTGCCAGCAGTGACCCCGGGACAGGGGTTGAAAAACTGTTTTTT. Its translation: CASSDPGTGVEKLFF.

CDR3 amino acids: CASSLGRGPHQETQYF. CDR3 in DNA: TGTGCCAGCAGTTTGGGTCGGGGGCCACACCAAGAGACCCAGTACTTC. V and J are TRBV12-3 or TRBV12-4 and TRBJ2-5; the D gene could be TRBD1 or TRBD2 (6 bases each). V was shortened by 3 bases and J by 0 bases, with 14 bases between the two germline ends. This CDR3 spans 16 amino acids.

The sample holds a few counts of this clonotype. The CDR3 region is CASSLREETGELFF. The CDR3 nucleotides are TGCGCCAGCAGCTTGCGGGAGGAGACCGGGGAGCTGTTTTTT. The genes are TRBV5-1 and TRBJ2-2, with TRBD2 matching 7 bases. Germline V gene lookup returns CDR1 SGHRS and CDR2 YFSETQ. The CDR3 covers 14 residues. Losses at the gene ends were 1 base for V and 5 bases for J; bases not matched to a gene: 2.

This clonotype was found a few times. The V and J genes are TRBV7-2 and TRBJ1-1; maybe TRBD1 (6 bases). V gave up 7 bases and J gave up 4 bases, with 25 bases separating them. Germline loops: CDR1 SGHTA, CDR2 FQGNSA. CDR3 length: 17 residues. The CDR3 DNA reads as TGTGCCAGCACCCACGCGGCGGGAGGGGGAGCGAGCACTGAAGCTTTCTTT. Its protein product is CASTHAAGGGASTEAFF.

A word on this clonotype: A read error is the likely source, as a far larger clone sits one nucleotide away. The chain joins TRBV5-1 to TRBJ2-1, with 9 bases aligning to TRBD1. This CDR3 comprises 14 residues. Germline V lookup: CDR1 SGHRS, CDR2 YFSETQ. This chain's CDR3 is CASSGTGSGETQFF. The CDR3 DNA reads as TGTGCCAGCAGTGGGACAGGGTCAGGGGAGACCCAGTTCTTC.